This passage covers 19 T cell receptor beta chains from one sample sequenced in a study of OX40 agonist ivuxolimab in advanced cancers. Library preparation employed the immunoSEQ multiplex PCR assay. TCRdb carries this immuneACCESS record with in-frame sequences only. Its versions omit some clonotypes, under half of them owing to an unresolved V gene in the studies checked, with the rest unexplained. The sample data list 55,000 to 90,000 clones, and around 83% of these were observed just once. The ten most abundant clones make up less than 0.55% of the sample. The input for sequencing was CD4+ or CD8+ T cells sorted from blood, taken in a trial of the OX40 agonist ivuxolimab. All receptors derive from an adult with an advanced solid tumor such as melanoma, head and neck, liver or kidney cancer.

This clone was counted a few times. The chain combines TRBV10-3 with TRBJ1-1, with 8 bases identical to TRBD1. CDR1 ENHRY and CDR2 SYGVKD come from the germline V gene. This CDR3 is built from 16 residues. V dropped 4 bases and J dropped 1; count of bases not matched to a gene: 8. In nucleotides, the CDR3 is TGTGCCATCAGTGGCAGGGGACAGGCTGGGAACACTGAAGCTTTCTTT. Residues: CAISGRGQAGNTEAFF.

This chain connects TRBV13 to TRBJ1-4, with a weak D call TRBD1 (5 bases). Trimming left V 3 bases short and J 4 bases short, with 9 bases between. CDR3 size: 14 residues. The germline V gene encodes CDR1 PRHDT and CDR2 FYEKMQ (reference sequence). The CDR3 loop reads CASSLGQGNEKLFF. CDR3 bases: TGTGCCAGCAGCTTGGGGCAGGGTAATGAAAAACTGTTTTTT.

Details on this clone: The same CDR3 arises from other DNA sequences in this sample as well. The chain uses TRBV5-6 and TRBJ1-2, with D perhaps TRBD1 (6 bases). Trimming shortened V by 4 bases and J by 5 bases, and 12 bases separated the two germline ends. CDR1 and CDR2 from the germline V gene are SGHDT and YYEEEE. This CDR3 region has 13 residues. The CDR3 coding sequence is TGTGCCAGCAGCCAACAGGGTTCTTATGGCTACACCTTC. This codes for CASSQQGSYGYTF.

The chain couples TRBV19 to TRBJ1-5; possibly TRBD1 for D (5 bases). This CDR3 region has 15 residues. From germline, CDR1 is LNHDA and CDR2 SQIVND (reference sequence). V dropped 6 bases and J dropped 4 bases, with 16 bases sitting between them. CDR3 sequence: CASSFSGGRNQPQHF. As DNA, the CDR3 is TGTGCCAGTAGCTTTTCGGGGGGACGGAATCAGCCCCAGCATTTT.

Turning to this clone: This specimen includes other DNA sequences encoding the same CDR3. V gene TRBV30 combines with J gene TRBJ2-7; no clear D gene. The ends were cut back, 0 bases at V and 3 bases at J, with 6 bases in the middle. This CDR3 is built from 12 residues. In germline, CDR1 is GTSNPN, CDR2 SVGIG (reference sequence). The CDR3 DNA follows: TGTGCCTGGAGTGTCGGTCGCTACGAGCAGTACTTC. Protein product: CAWSVGRYEQYF.

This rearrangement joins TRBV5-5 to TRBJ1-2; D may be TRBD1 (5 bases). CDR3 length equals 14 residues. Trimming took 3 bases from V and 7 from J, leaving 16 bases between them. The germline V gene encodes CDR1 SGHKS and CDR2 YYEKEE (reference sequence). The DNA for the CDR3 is TGTGCCAGCAGCTCGGGACGGGGAGAGTCTGGCTACACCTTC. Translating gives CASSSGRGESGYTF.

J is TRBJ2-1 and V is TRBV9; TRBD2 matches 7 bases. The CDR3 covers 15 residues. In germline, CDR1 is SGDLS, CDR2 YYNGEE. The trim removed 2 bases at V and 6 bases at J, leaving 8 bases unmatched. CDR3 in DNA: TGTGCCAGCAGCGTCGGGGGGAACCCCAGCAATGAGCAGTTCTTC. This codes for CASSVGGNPSNEQFF.

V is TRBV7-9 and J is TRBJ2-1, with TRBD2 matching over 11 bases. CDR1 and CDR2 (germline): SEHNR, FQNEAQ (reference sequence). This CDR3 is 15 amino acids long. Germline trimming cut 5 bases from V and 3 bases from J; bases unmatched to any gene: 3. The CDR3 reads CASSQTSGSYNEQFF. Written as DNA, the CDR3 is TGTGCCAGCAGCCAAACTAGCGGGAGCTACAATGAGCAGTTCTTC. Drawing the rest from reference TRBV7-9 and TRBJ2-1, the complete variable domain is DTGVSQNPRHKITKRGQNVTFRCDPISEHNRLYWYRQTLGQGPEFLTYFQNEAQLEKSRLLSDRFSAERPKGSFSTLEIQRTEQGDSAMYLCASSQTSGSYNEQFFGPGTRLTVL.

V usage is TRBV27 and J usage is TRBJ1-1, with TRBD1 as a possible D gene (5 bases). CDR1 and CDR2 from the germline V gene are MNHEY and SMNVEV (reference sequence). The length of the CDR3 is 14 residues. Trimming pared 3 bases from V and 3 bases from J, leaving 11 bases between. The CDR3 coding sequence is TGTGCCAGCAGTTTGGAAGGGACCCACACTGAAGCTTTCTTT. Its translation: CASSLEGTHTEAFF.

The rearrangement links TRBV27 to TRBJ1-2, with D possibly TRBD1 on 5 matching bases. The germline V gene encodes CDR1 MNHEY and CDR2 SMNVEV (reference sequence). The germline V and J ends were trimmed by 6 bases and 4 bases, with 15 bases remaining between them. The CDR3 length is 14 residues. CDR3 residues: CASRYTGTPYGYTF. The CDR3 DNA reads TGTGCCAGCAGGTACACCGGGACCCCCTATGGCTACACCTTC.

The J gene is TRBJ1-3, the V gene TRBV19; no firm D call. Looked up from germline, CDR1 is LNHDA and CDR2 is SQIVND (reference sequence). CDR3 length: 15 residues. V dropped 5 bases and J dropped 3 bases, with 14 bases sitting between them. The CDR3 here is CASSPIEGGGNTIYF. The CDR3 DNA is TGTGCCAGTAGTCCAATAGAAGGCGGTGGAAACACCATATATTTT.

The DNA for the CDR3 is TGTGCCAGCAGCTACGGACAGACTACTAACTATGGCTACACCTTC. Amino acid sequence: CASSYGQTTNYGYTF. The chain joins TRBV7-4 to TRBJ1-2; D perhaps matches TRBD1 (6 bases). Germline assignment: CDR1 SGHVT and CDR2 SQSDAQ. CDR3 length: 15 amino acids. Trimming took 4 bases from V and 0 from J, leaving 12 bases between them.

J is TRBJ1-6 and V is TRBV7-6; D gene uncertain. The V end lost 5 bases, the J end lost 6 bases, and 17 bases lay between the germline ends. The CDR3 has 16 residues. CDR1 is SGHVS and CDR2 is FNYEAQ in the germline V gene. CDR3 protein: CASSRMRAGSNSPLHF. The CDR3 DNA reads TGTGCCAGCAGCCGTATGAGGGCAGGCTCTAATTCACCCCTCCACTTT.

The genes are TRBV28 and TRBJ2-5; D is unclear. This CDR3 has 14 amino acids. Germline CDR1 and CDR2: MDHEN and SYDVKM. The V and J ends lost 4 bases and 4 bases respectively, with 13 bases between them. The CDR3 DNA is TGTGCCAGCAGTTCCCCGCGCGGTAGAGAGACCCAGTACTTC. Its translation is CASSSPRGRETQYF.

CDR3 bases: TGCAGCGTTGGGGACACCGGGGAGCTGTTTTTT. This sequence encodes CSVGDTGELFF. This chain uses TRBV29-1 with TRBJ2-2; no reliable D call. CDR1 and CDR2 from the germline V gene are SQVTM and ANQGSEA. CDR3 size: 11 residues. The V gene lost 4 bases and the J gene lost 3 bases, with 3 bases spanning the gap.

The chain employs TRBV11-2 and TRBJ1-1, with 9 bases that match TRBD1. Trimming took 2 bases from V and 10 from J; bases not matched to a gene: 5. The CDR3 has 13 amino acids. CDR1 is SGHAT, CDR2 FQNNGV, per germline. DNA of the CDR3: TGTGCCAGCAGCTTACGACAGGGGGTTGGAGCTTTCTTT. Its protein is CASSLRQGVGAFF. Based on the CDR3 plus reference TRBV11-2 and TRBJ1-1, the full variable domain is EAGVAQSPRYKIIEKRQSVAFWCNPISGHATLYWYQQILGQGPKLLIQFQNNGVVDDSQLPKDRFSAERLKGVDSTLKIQPAKLEDSAVYLCASSLRQGVGAFFGQGTRLTVV.

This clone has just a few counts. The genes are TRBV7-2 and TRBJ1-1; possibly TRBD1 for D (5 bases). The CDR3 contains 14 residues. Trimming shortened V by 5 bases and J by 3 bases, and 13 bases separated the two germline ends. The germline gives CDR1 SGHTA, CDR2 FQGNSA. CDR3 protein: CASSLGHHHTEAFF. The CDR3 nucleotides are TGTGCCAGCAGCCTAGGACACCACCACACTGAAGCTTTCTTT.

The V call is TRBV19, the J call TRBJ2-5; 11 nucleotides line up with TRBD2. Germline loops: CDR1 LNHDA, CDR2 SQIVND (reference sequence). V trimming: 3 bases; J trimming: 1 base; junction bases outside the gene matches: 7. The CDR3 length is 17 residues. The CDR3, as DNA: TGTGCCAGTAGTATTGCCCTCCTAGCGGGGGGCCAAGAGACCCAGTACTTC. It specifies CASSIALLAGGQETQYF.

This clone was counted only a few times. This CDR3 is CASAGGDRTDTQYF. The CDR3, as DNA: TGTGCCAGCGCGGGGGGGGACCGCACAGATACGCAGTATTTT. The rearrangement links TRBV28 to TRBJ2-3; 9 positions agree with TRBD2. Germline assignment: CDR1 MDHEN and CDR2 SYDVKM. With 8 bases clipped from V and 1 base from J, the junction kept 4 bases outside the gene matches. The CDR3 runs 14 residues.